This T cell receptor (beta chain) was documented in a study of identical twins. Per germline, CDR1 MNHEY and CDR2 SMNVEV (reference sequence). This CDR3 region has 12 residues. Trimming removed 8 bases from V and 3 bases from J, with 11 bases in between. Using its own MiXCR run on the 5' RACE reads, TCRdb lists one record per CDR3 protein. The sample contains about 450,000 distinct CDR3 sequences, around a sixth of which appear only once. The rearrangement uses TRBV27 and TRBJ2-7; D is unresolved. Sample: naive T cells sorted from blood. This sequence originates from a man in his fifties or sixties in good health. CDR3 DNA: TGTGCCAGCCGCGGAGTTCGCTACGAGCAGTACTTC. Translation: CASRGVRYEQYF.